Included here is one TCR beta chain sequence, with context. As yet, its antigen is unknown. Looked up from germline, CDR1 is KGHSH and CDR2 is LQKENI. Trimming took 2 bases from V and 2 from J, leaving 7 bases between them. The CDR3 is 14 amino acids. Unique molecular identifiers were present in the TCR beta cDNA libraries. Each CDR3 protein gets one entry after TCRdb re-called the PCR reads with MiXCR. This sample has 350,000 to 450,000 distinct CDR3 sequences, with roughly 38% found just once. The sample originates from a study of post-analysis software for immune sequencing data. Study overall: Relapsing-remitting, secondary progressive and progressive-relapsing courses of multiple sclerosis were included. Whole-study results and caveats: Patients showed TRBV5-6, TRBV5-1 and TRBV20-1 among four to six TRBV segments more frequent than in controls. Analysis by F measure revealed that same-batch samples clustered strongly together. Comparison with controls showed significantly lower normalized Chao1 diversity in multiple sclerosis patients.

This chain uses TRBV18 with TRBJ1-5, with D unclear. The sample consisted of blood. This clonotype was sampled from a girl aged 2 to 10 with multiple sclerosis. The CDR3 DNA reads TGTGCCAGCTCACCAGGATTCGGCAATCAGCCCCAGCATTTT. Protein product: CASSPGFGNQPQHF.